Included here is one T cell receptor beta chain sequence, with context. Antigen unknown. The sample comes from a study of post-analysis software for immune sequencing data. The CDR3 covers 15 residues. V was pared by 1 base and J by 6 bases, with 13 bases between. Germline V gene sequence: CDR1 LGHDT, CDR2 YNNKEL (reference sequence). Study-wide points: By F measure, samples from a shared preparation batch strongly co-clustered. Roughly 5 TRBV segments occurring more often in patients than controls included TRBV5-6, TRBV5-1 and TRBV20-1.

TCR beta cDNA libraries included unique molecular identifiers. TCRdb ran MiXCR on the PCR reads and lists one entry per CDR3 protein. The repertoire holds roughly 800,000 distinct CDR3 sequences, with around 42% as singletons. The clonotype was recovered from a girl aged 5 to 17 with multiple sclerosis. Sequencing was done on a sample of blood. V gene TRBV3-1 combines with J gene TRBJ2-1, with TRBD2 as a possible D gene (6 bases). The CDR3 reads CASSQGLPGGNEQFF. CDR3 nucleotides: TGTGCCAGCAGCCAAGGCCTACCCGGGGGCAATGAGCAGTTCTTC.